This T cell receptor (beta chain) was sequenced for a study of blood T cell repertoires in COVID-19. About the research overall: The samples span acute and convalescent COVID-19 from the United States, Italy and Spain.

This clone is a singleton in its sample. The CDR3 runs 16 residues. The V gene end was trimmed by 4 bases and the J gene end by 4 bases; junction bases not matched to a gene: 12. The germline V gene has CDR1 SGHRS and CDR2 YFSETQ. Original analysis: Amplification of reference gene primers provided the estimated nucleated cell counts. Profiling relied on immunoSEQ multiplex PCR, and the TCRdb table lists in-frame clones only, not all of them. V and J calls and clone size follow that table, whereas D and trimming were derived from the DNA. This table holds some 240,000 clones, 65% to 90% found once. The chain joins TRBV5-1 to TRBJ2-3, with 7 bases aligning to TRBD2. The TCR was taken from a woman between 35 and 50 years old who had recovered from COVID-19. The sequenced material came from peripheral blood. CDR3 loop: CASSSDGAREADTQYF. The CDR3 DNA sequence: TGCGCCAGCAGCAGCGACGGGGCCCGGGAGGCAGATACGCAGTATTTT.